Each of the 10 T cell receptor beta chains below was sequenced from the same sample in a study of identical twins. One entry per CDR3 protein, called by TCRdb with MiXCR from the 5' RACE reads. This sample carries some 900,000 distinct CDR3 sequences, 9% to 15% of them seen once, and the ten largest clones take 1.5% to 2%. These same records also appear under a second study, on yellow fever vaccine responses in identical twins.

Sequenced material: PBMCs. The receptors shown here come from a woman between 18 and 29 years old in good health.

For this clonotype: A junction end diverges from the germline sequence, so it may reflect a read error. V usage is TRBV5-6 and J usage is TRBJ2-3; 12 nucleotides match TRBD2. Looked up from germline, CDR1 is SGHDT and CDR2 is YYEEEE. The CDR3 extends over 14 amino acids. The CDR3 DNA is TGTGCCAGCAGCTTGTCCCTAGCGGGGGGGCCTGGCACTTTT. Encoded protein: CASSLSLAGGPGTF.

This clonotype was detected ten times or more. The chain is built from TRBV7-2 and TRBJ2-1; the match to TRBD2 covers 13 bases. The junction had 7 bases not matched to a gene; V was cut back by 4 bases and J by 7 bases. The CDR3 has 16 amino acids. CDR1 and CDR2 (germline): SGHTA, FQGNSA. The CDR3 loop reads CASSYGLAGARNEQFF. CDR3 in DNA: TGTGCCAGCAGCTATGGACTAGCGGGGGCCCGGAATGAGCAGTTCTTC.

V gene TRBV27 combines with J gene TRBJ2-5, with 8 bases matching TRBD1. The germline gives CDR1 MNHEY, CDR2 SMNVEV (reference sequence). Unmatched junction bases numbered 8, after V lost 9 bases and J lost 2 bases. The CDR3 loop spans 14 amino acids. The CDR3 sequence is CASSPGDRQETQYF. In DNA form, the CDR3 reads TGTGCCAGTTCTCCGGGGGACAGGCAAGAGACCCAGTACTTC.

This clonotype was seen a handful of times. This chain joins TRBV12-3 or TRBV12-4 and TRBJ2-1; 8 bases are shared with TRBD1. V dropped 4 bases and J dropped 3; count of bases not matched to a gene: 11. The CDR3 has 17 residues. CDR3 sequence (DNA): TGTGCCAGCAGTTCGGCCTCTCAGGGGGCGGGCTACAATGAGCAGTTCTTC. This translates into CASSSASQGAGYNEQFF.

V gene TRBV5-1 combines with J gene TRBJ1-2; D is ambiguous. CDR3 length: 14 residues. V gave up 1 base and J gave up 3 bases, with 10 bases separating them. Germline V CDR1 and CDR2: SGHRS, YFSETQ. In DNA, the CDR3 is TGCGCCAGCAGCTTGAGCGGCCAGGACTATGGCTACACCTTC. Its protein is CASSLSGQDYGYTF.

This rearrangement joins TRBV14 to TRBJ2-7; no definite D call. Trimming cost V 6 bases and J 2 bases, with 11 bases left between them. The length of the CDR3 is 13 residues. Germline CDR1 SGHDN, CDR2 FVKESK. The CDR3 here is CASSTTTTYEQYF. The CDR3 DNA is TGTGCCAGCAGTACAACTACTACCTACGAGCAGTACTTC.

This clonotype was seen a few times. The chain carries TRBV24-1 and TRBJ2-2, with D hard to call. This CDR3 is built from 15 residues. V gave up 7 bases and J gave up 4 bases, with 15 bases separating them. Looked up from germline, CDR1 is KGHDR and CDR2 is SFDVKD. The DNA of the CDR3 is TGTGCCACCAGCCACTCGCAGTTAGGCACCGGGGAGCTGTTTTTT. Its protein is CATSHSQLGTGELFF.

This clonotype came up a few times. The rearrangement uses TRBV5-1 and TRBJ1-1, with no clear D. Looked up from germline, CDR1 is SGHRS and CDR2 is YFSETQ. The CDR3 totals 13 residues. The V end lost 1 base, the J end lost 6 bases, and 10 bases lay between the germline ends. In DNA, the CDR3 is TGCGCCAGCAGCTTGCAGGCAGGCCCTGAAGCTTTCTTT. Amino acids: CASSLQAGPEAFF.

The chain uses TRBV5-1 and TRBJ1-1; D is ambiguous. This CDR3 has 13 amino acids. V lost 4 bases and J 4 bases, leaving 11 bases between the germline ends. Germline CDR1 and CDR2: SGHRS and YFSETQ. CDR3 in amino acids: CASSRIGSTEAFF. CDR3 nucleotide sequence: TGCGCCAGCAGCCGAATCGGAAGCACTGAAGCTTTCTTT.

This clonotype has at least ten counts. The chain is built from TRBV20-1 and TRBJ2-7; 7 positions agree with TRBD1. The CDR3 loop spans 12 amino acids. Germline values: CDR1 DFQATT, CDR2 SNEGSKA (reference sequence). Trimming took 5 bases from V and 4 from J; bases not matched to a gene: 5. CDR3 DNA: TGCAGTGCTGATGCGGACAGGTACGAGCAGTACGTC. Amino acid sequence: CSADADRYEQYV.